This T cell receptor (beta chain) emerged from a study of blood T cell repertoires in COVID-19. V shed 3 bases and J shed 4 bases, with 12 bases lying between them. Germline CDR1 reads GTSNPN; CDR2 reads SVGIG (reference sequence). This CDR3 spans 13 amino acids. Profiling relied on immunoSEQ multiplex PCR, and the TCRdb table lists in-frame clones only, not all of them. The sample gives 50,000 to 75,000 clones, around 79% of which show up once; approximately 3.5% is in the top ten. The TCR was taken from a man aged 55-75 years with acute or convalescent COVID-19. The chain carries TRBV30 and TRBJ2-5, with a tentative D call TRBD2 (5 bases). The sample was peripheral blood. CDR3 sequence (DNA): TGTGCCTGGAGGAGGGTAAATGGAGAGACCCAGTACTTC. This sequence encodes CAWRRVNGETQYF.